This entry lists 30 T cell receptor beta chains sequenced from one sample in a study of T-cell memory formation after mild COVID-19. TCRdb reanalysed the 5' RACE reads using MiXCR and keeps one entry per CDR3 protein. The sample comprises under 600,000 distinct CDR3 sequences, about 20% of which are singletons, and approximately 8% rests with the top ten. Specimen: PBMCs or a T cell subset sorted from them (not recorded which). All receptors come from an adult woman who had mild COVID-19 (a few samples of this study predate the infection). Cell type and time point are not known.

This clonotype was observed a handful of times. This chain joins TRBV4-1 and TRBJ1-6, with D possibly being TRBD1 (6 bases). The CDR3 has 15 amino acids. The germline CDR1 and CDR2 sequences are MGHRA and YSYEKL. V was clipped by 0 bases and J by 11 bases, with 14 bases between them. The CDR3 DNA sequence: TGCGCCAGCAGCCAAGAAAGGGGTTCAGGGGCACCCCTCCACTTT. As protein: CASSQERGSGAPLHF.

The chain joins TRBV9 to TRBJ2-7, with TRBD2 identical over 8 bases. V dropped 0 bases and J dropped 5; count of bases not matched to a gene: 7. CDR3 length equals 15 residues. CDR1 and CDR2 (germline): SGDLS, YYNGEE. CDR3 loop: CASSVDGAGVNEQYF. The DNA of the CDR3 is TGTGCCAGCAGCGTAGACGGAGCGGGAGTAAACGAGCAGTACTTC.

This clonotype occurred a few times. The rearrangement uses TRBV7-9 and TRBJ2-5; TRBD2 matches 8 bases. The germline V gene has CDR1 SEHNR and CDR2 FQNEAQ (reference sequence). The V segment lost 0 bases and the J segment 5 bases; nucleotides outside the gene matches: 8. The CDR3 totals 16 residues. CDR3 in DNA: TGTGCCAGCAGCTTAGCTGGAGCGGGAGCCGGGGAGACCCAGTACTTC. The encoded protein is CASSLAGAGAGETQYF. Based on the CDR3 plus reference TRBV7-9 and TRBJ2-5, the full variable domain is DTGVSQNPRHKITKRGQNVTFRCDPISEHNRLYWYRQTLGQGPEFLTYFQNEAQLEKSRLLSDRFSAERPKGSFSTLEIQRTEQGDSAMYLCASSLAGAGAGETQYFGPGTRLLVL.

The chain employs TRBV12-3 or TRBV12-4 and TRBJ2-3; D is perhaps TRBD1 or TRBD2 (6 bases each). The CDR3 contains 14 residues. V lost 7 bases, J lost 1 base, and 12 bases lay in between. The CDR3 DNA follows: TGTGCCAGCATCGGGGGCCCACGCACAGATACGCAGTATTTT. The encoded protein is CASIGGPRTDTQYF.

This clonotype was observed a few times. The V gene is TRBV29-1, the J gene TRBJ2-7, with 15 bases lining up with TRBD2. With V trimmed by 0 bases and J by 4 bases, 1 base remained unmatched. This CDR3 is 15 amino acids long. Germline V gene data show CDR1 as SQVTM and CDR2 as ANQGSEA. CDR3 in amino acids: CSVEEGLAGGYEQYF. The CDR3 coding sequence is TGCAGCGTTGAAGAGGGACTAGCGGGAGGATACGAGCAGTACTTC.

The table lists this clonotype with a few counts. The genes are TRBV6-6 and TRBJ1-4; no reliable D call. Trimming left V 10 bases short and J 8 bases short, with 14 bases between. CDR1 MNHNY and CDR2 SVGAGI come from the germline V gene (reference sequence). The CDR3 extends over 12 amino acids. CDR3 in DNA: TGTGCCACCTCTGAGGGCCGGGAAAAACTGTTTTTT. The encoded protein is CATSEGREKLFF.

This clonotype has only a few counts. This rearrangement joins TRBV9 to TRBJ2-5; TRBD2 might be the D (6 bases). The V end was cut by 4 bases, the J end by 4 bases, with 11 bases between. Germline-derived CDR1 and CDR2 are SGDLS and YYNGEE. This CDR3 is 13 amino acids long. The CDR3 protein is CASSIRGGETQYF. The CDR3 DNA reads TGTGCCAGCAGCATACGGGGAGGAGAGACCCAGTACTTC.

The rearrangement uses TRBV14 and TRBJ2-5; no clear D gene. Germline-derived CDR1 and CDR2 are SGHDN and FVKESK. The V and J ends lost 2 bases and 1 base respectively, with 11 bases between them. CDR3 length equals 15 residues. The CDR3, as DNA: TGTGCCAGCAGCCAAAGCTTTGCAATCCAAGAGACCCAGTACTTC. Translation gives CASSQSFAIQETQYF.

This clonotype was detected many times. The rearrangement links TRBV14 to TRBJ2-1, with TRBD2 matching over 7 bases. Looked up from germline, CDR1 is SGHDN and CDR2 is FVKESK. With 1 base clipped from V and 9 bases from J, the junction kept 9 bases outside the gene matches. This CDR3 contains 15 residues. The DNA for the CDR3 is TGTGCCAGCAGCCAAGGACGGGGATGGGGGGGTGAGCAGTTCTTC. Encoded protein: CASSQGRGWGGEQFF.

This clonotype was picked up a small number of times. This chain links TRBV4-3 with TRBJ2-1; D gene uncertain. V was cut by 0 bases and J by 5 bases, with 5 bases left in between. The germline V gene has CDR1 LGHNA and CDR2 YSLEER. This CDR3 is 13 amino acids long. The CDR3 reads CASSQEVHNEQFF. The CDR3 DNA reads as TGCGCCAGCAGCCAAGAGGTACACAATGAGCAGTTCTTC.

This clonotype was counted at least ten times. The rearrangement joins TRBV7-9 to TRBJ2-5; D perhaps matches TRBD1 (6 bases). There are 15 residues in the CDR3. The germline V gene has CDR1 SEHNR and CDR2 FQNEAQ (reference sequence). V gave up 8 bases and J gave up 0 bases, with 16 bases separating them. The CDR3 loop is CASGRGSQYQETQYF. The DNA for the CDR3 is TGTGCCAGCGGAAGGGGGTCGCAGTACCAAGAGACCCAGTACTTC.

This chain joins TRBV27 and TRBJ2-3; D perhaps matches TRBD2 (6 bases). V lost 5 bases and J 3 bases, leaving 12 bases between the germline ends. The CDR3 consists of 14 residues. Germline lookup yields CDR1 MNHEY and CDR2 SMNVEV (reference sequence). The CDR3 spells CASSRRGATDTQYF. DNA of the CDR3: TGTGCCAGCAGTCGGAGGGGAGCGACAGATACGCAGTATTTT.

The chain carries TRBV2 and TRBJ2-7, with TRBD2 as a possible D gene (6 bases). The CDR3 is 14 amino acids. Germline CDR1 and CDR2: SNHLY and FYNNEI. The CDR3 nucleotides read TGTGCTGGCCGGGGCTCTAGCGTTTCCTACGAGCAGTACTTC. Its translation: CAGRGSSVSYEQYF. The whole variable domain, remainder taken from reference TRBV2 and TRBJ2-7, is EPEVTQTPSHQVTQMGQEVILRCVPISNHLYFYWYRQILGQKVEFLVSFYNNEISEKSEIFDDQFSVERPDGSNFTLKIRSTKLEDSAMYFCAGRGSSVSYEQYFGPGTRLTVT.

J is TRBJ2-7 and V is TRBV2; D assignment may be TRBD1 or TRBD2 (5 bases each). Germline CDR1 reads SNHLY; CDR2 reads FYNNEI. The germline V and J ends were trimmed by 3 bases and 3 bases, with 15 bases remaining between them. The CDR3 is 15 residues long. As DNA, the CDR3 is TGTGCCAGCAGTGATCTAAGGGTGGGGGACTACGAGCAGTACTTC. Translation gives CASSDLRVGDYEQYF.

The chain links TRBV28 to TRBJ1-5; D gene unclear. Germline CDR1 is MDHEN and CDR2 is SYDVKM. CDR3 size: 15 residues. V was trimmed by 3 bases and J by 2 bases, leaving 11 bases between them. The CDR3 here is CASSLAGNGNQPQHF. The CDR3 nucleotides are TGTGCCAGCAGTTTGGCGGGGAACGGCAATCAGCCCCAGCATTTT.

The chain employs TRBV6-6 and TRBJ1-5; 12 bases are shared with TRBD1. The CDR3 is 18 amino acids. Germline CDR1 MNHNY, CDR2 SVGAGI (reference sequence). Trimming removed 2 bases from V and 2 bases from J; junction bases left unmatched: 7. CDR3 sequence reads: CASSYGTGGYLGNQPQHF. CDR3 sequence (DNA): TGTGCCAGCAGTTACGGGACAGGGGGCTATTTGGGCAATCAGCCCCAGCATTTT.

CDR3 bases: TGTGCCAGCAGCGTAGATGGGAATACGCAGTATTTT. Amino acid sequence: CASSVDGNTQYF. The gene calls are TRBV9 and TRBJ2-3; no firm D call. Trimming took 0 bases from V and 7 from J, leaving 6 bases between them. CDR3 length equals 12 residues. Germline CDR1 reads SGDLS; CDR2 reads YYNGEE. Together with reference TRBV9 and TRBJ2-3, the CDR3 gives the full variable domain: DSGVTQTPKHLITATGQRVTLRCSPRSGDLSVYWYQQSLDQGLQFLIQYYNGEERAKGNILERFSAQQFPDLHSELNLSSLELGDSALYFCASSVDGNTQYFGPGTRLTVL.

The gene calls are TRBV4-2 and TRBJ1-4, with 11 bases matching TRBD1. Looked up from germline, CDR1 is LGHNA and CDR2 is YNFKEQ. The CDR3 has 16 amino acids. V trimming: 1 base; J trimming: 5 bases; junction bases outside the gene matches: 3. CDR3 nucleotides: TGTGCCAGCAGCCAAGCCGGGACAGGGGGAAATGAAAAACTGTTTTTT. Protein product: CASSQAGTGGNEKLFF.

The chain combines TRBV12-3 or TRBV12-4 with TRBJ2-1, with D maybe TRBD1 (5 bases). Trimming removed 5 bases at V and 3 bases at J, with 14 bases between. The CDR3 length is 15 residues. The DNA of the CDR3 is TGTGCCAGCAGTCCGACGCAGGGCCGCTACAATGAGCAGTTCTTC. The encoded protein is CASSPTQGRYNEQFF.

This clonotype was counted only a few times. The rearrangement links TRBV25-1 to TRBJ2-1; TRBD1 might be the D (6 bases). Trimming stripped 6 bases from V and 6 bases from J, with 15 bases between. The CDR3 is made up of 14 amino acids. The germline gives CDR1 MGHDK, CDR2 SYGVNS. CDR3 in DNA: TGTGCCAGCAGAGGGGGTGGGGGTCGCAATGAGCAGTTCTTC. Its protein product is CASRGGGGRNEQFF.

V and J are TRBV5-1 and TRBJ2-3; TRBD2 matches 12 bases. Germline V gene sequence: CDR1 SGHRS, CDR2 YFSETQ. The junction had 9 bases not matched to a gene; V was cut back by 2 bases and J by 5 bases. The CDR3 spans 17 residues. The CDR3 nucleotides read TGCGCCAGCAGCTTACTTCTAGCGGGAGGGCCGAAAGATACGCAGTATTTT. Amino acids: CASSLLLAGGPKDTQYF.

The DNA of the CDR3 is TGTGCCAGCAGCCAAGAAGGGCCAGCCTTAGGAGAGACCCAGTACTTC. As protein: CASSQEGPALGETQYF. The genes are TRBV4-2 and TRBJ2-5; D remains unclear. V was trimmed by 0 bases and J by 4 bases, leaving 15 bases between them. CDR1 and CDR2 from the germline V gene are LGHNA and YNFKEQ. There are 16 residues in the CDR3.

The gene calls are TRBV3-1 and TRBJ2-7, with a possible D match to TRBD2 (5 bases). The CDR3 is 13 residues long. Trimming removed 0 bases from V and 6 bases from J, with 9 bases in between. The germline gives CDR1 LGHDT, CDR2 YNNKEL (reference sequence). CDR3 protein: CASSQDGLSEQYF. CDR3 in DNA: TGTGCCAGCAGCCAAGATGGACTCTCCGAGCAGTACTTC.

The chain employs TRBV12-3 or TRBV12-4 and TRBJ2-5; 10 nucleotides match TRBD2. There are 17 residues in the CDR3. V lost 10 bases to trimming and J lost 4 bases; unmatched junction nucleotides: 18. CDR3 amino acids: CATAEGPLAGVVETQYF. Written as DNA, the CDR3 is TGTGCCACCGCCGAGGGGCCTCTAGCGGGGGTGGTAGAGACCCAGTACTTC.

This chain links TRBV29-1 with TRBJ2-2, with D perhaps given as TRBD1 or TRBD2 (5 bases each). Germline assignment: CDR1 SQVTM and CDR2 ANQGSEA. The CDR3 sequence is 14 residues long. V was pared by 5 bases and J by 0 bases, with 10 bases between. This chain's CDR3 is CSVMGPSNTGELFF. The DNA of the CDR3 is TGCAGCGTTATGGGACCATCGAACACCGGGGAGCTGTTTTTT.

The genes are TRBV7-9 and TRBJ2-3, with 8 bases aligning to TRBD2. The CDR3 sequence is 15 residues long. V was pared by 5 bases and J by 4 bases, with 8 bases of the junction left unmatched. Germline CDR1 reads SEHNR; CDR2 reads FQNEAQ (reference sequence). CDR3 in DNA: TGTGCCAGCAGCGATCGGACTAGCCCCCCAGATACGCAGTATTTT. Protein product: CASSDRTSPPDTQYF.

V gene TRBV12-3 or TRBV12-4 combines with J gene TRBJ2-7; D unclear. V lost 7 bases and J 4 bases, leaving 8 bases between the germline ends. The length of the CDR3 is 11 residues. The CDR3 loop is CASIGNYEQYF. The CDR3 DNA sequence: TGTGCCAGCATCGGAAATTACGAGCAGTACTTC.

This clonotype was counted ten times or more. The V and J genes are TRBV7-8 and TRBJ1-5; no definite D call. The V end lost 1 base, the J end lost 7 bases, and 5 bases lay between the germline ends. The germline gives CDR1 SGHVS, CDR2 FQNEAQ. This CDR3 has 12 residues. In nucleotides, the CDR3 is TGTGCCAGCAGCTTAGTGTGGCAGCCCCAGCATTTT. Translated, it gives CASSLVWQPQHF.

This sequence joins TRBV12-5 and TRBJ1-1, with a possible D match to TRBD1 (6 bases). This CDR3 is 13 amino acids long. Trimming stripped 3 bases from V and 8 bases from J, with 13 bases between. Germline V lookup: CDR1 LGHNT, CDR2 FRNRAP. The CDR3 nucleotides are TGTGCTAGTGGTTTCGTACCCGGGACAGAAGCTTTCTTT. This gives the protein CASGFVPGTEAFF.

This chain links TRBV12-3 or TRBV12-4 with TRBJ2-1, with 9 nucleotides matching TRBD2. The CDR3 loop spans 16 amino acids. V lost 2 bases, J lost 5 bases, and 7 bases stayed unmatched. The CDR3 spells CASSLSLAGLHNEQFF. CDR3 nucleotide sequence: TGTGCCAGCAGTTTAAGCCTAGCGGGACTCCACAATGAGCAGTTCTTC.